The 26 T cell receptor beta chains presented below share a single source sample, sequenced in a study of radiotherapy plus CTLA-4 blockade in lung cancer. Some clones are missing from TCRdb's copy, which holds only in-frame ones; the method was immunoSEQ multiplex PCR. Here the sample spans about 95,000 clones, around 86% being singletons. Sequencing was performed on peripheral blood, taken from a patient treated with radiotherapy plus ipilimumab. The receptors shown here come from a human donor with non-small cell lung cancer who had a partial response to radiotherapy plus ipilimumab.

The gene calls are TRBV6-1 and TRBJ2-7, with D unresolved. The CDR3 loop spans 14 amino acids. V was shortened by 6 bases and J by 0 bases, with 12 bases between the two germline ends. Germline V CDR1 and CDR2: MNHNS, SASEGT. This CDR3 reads CASSSGLSSYEQYF. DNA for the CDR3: TGTGCCAGCAGCTCCGGGTTAAGCTCCTACGAGCAGTACTTC.

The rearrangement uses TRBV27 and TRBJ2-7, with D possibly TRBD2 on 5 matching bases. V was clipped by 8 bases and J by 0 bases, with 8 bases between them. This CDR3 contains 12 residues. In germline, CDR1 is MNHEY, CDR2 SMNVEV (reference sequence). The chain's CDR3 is CASEGPSYEQYF. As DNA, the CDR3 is TGTGCCAGCGAGGGCCCCTCCTACGAGCAGTACTTC.

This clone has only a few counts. CDR3 DNA: TGTGCCAGCAGTGAATTGATAGCCGGTGCCGTTGGGCAGTACTTC. Translating gives CASSELIAGAVGQYF. This chain uses TRBV6-1 with TRBJ2-7; no reliable D call. The V end was cut by 2 bases, the J end by 9 bases, with 20 bases between. The germline V gene encodes CDR1 MNHNS and CDR2 SASEGT. This CDR3 has 15 amino acids.

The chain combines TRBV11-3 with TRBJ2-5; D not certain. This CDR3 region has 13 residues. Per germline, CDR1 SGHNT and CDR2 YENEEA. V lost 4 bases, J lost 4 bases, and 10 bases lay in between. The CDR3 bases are TGTGCCAGCAGCTCCGGCGCGGCAGAGACCCAGTACTTC. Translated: CASSSGAAETQYF.

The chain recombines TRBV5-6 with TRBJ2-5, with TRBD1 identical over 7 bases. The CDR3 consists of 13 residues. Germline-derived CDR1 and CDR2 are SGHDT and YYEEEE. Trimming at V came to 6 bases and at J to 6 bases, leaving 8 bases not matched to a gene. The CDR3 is CASILTGLQTQYF. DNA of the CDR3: TGTGCCAGCATTTTGACAGGGCTACAGACCCAGTACTTC.

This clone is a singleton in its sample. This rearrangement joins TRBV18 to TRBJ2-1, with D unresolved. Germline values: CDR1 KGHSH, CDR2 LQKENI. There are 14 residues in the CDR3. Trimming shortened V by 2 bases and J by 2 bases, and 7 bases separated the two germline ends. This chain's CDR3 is CASSPTRTYNEQFF. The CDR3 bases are TGTGCCAGCTCACCAACGAGGACCTACAATGAGCAGTTCTTC. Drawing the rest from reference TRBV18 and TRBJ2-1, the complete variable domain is NAGVMQNPRHLVRRRGQEARLRCSPMKGHSHVYWYRQLPEEGLKFMVYLQKENIIDESGMPKERFSAEFPKEGPSILRIQQVVRGDSAAYFCASSPTRTYNEQFFGPGTRLTVL.

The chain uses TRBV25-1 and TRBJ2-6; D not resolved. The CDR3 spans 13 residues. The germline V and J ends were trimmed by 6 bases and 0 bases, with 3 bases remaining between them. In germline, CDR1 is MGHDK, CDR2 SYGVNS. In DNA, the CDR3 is TGTGCCAGCAGCGGCTCTGGGGCCAACGTCCTGACTTTC. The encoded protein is CASSGSGANVLTF.

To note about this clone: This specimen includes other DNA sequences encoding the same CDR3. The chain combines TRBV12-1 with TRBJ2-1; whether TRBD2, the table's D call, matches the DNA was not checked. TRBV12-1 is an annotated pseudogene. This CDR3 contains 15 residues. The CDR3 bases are TGTGCCAGCAGGGGAGGACTAGCGGCCTATAATGAGCAGTTCTTC. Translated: CASRGGLAAYNEQFF.

Here the CDR3 reads CASSVGTGGPGELFF. For the CDR3, the DNA is TGTGCCAGCAGCGTTGGCACAGGGGGCCCCGGGGAGCTGTTTTTT. This sequence joins TRBV9 and TRBJ2-2, with 9 nucleotides matching TRBD1. Unmatched junction bases numbered 5, after V lost 2 bases and J lost 6 bases. In germline, CDR1 is SGDLS, CDR2 YYNGEE. The CDR3 extends over 15 amino acids.

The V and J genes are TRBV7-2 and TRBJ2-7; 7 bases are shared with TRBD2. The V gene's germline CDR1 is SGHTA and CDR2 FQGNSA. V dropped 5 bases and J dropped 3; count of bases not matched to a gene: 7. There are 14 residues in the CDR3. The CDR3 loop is CASSPQRGYYEQYF. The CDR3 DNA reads TGTGCCAGCAGCCCACAGCGGGGTTACTACGAGCAGTACTTC.

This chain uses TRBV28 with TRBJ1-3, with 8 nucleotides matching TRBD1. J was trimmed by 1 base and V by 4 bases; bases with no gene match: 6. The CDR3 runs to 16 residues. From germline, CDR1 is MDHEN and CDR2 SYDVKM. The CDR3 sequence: CASSYQRTGSGNTIYF. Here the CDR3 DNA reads TGTGCCAGCAGTTACCAACGGACAGGGTCTGGAAACACCATATATTTT.

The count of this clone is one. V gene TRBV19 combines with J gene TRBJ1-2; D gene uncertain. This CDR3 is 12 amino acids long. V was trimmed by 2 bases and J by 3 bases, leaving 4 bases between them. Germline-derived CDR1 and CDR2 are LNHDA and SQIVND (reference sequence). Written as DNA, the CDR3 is TGTGCCAGTAGTATACAGGACTATGGCTACACCTTC. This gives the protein CASSIQDYGYTF.

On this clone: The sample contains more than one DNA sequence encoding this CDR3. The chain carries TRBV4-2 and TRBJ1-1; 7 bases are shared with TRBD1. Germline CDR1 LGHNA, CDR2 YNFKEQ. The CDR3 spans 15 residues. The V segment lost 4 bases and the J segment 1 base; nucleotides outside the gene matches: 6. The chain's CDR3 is CASSRPGQKNTEAFF. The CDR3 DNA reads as TGTGCCAGCAGCCGTCCGGGACAGAAGAACACTGAAGCTTTCTTT.

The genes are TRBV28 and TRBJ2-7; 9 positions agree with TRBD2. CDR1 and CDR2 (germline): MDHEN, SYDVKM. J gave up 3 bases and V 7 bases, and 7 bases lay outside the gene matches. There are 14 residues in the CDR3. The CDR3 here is CASTNSGSIYEQYF. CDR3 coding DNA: TGTGCCAGCACTAATAGCGGGAGTATCTACGAGCAGTACTTC.

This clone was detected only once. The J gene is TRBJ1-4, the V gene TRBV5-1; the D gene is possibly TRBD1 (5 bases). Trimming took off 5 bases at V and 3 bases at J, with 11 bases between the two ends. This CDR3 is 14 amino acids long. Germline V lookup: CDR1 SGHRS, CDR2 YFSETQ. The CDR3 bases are TGCGCCAGCAGGGGGCCGCGGTCTAATGAAAAACTGTTTTTT. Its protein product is CASRGPRSNEKLFF.

The DNA for the CDR3 is TGTGCCAGCAGTCCCCGGGACAGGCCGAACTATGGCTACACCTTC. Its protein product is CASSPRDRPNYGYTF. The rearrangement uses TRBV6-5 and TRBJ1-2; 8 bases align to TRBD1. The germline CDR1 and CDR2 sequences are MNHEY and SVGAGI. The CDR3 totals 15 residues. V lost 5 bases, J lost 2 bases, and 7 bases stayed unmatched.

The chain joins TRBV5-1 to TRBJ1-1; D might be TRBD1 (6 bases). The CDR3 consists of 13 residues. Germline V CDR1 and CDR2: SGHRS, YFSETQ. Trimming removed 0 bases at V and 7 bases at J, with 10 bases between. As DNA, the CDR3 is TGCGCCAGCAGCTTGGGGACAGATAATGAAGCTTTCTTT. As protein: CASSLGTDNEAFF.

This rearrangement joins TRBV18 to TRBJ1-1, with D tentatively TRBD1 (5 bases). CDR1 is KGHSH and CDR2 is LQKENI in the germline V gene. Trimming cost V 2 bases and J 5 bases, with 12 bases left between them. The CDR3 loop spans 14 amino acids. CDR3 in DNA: TGTGCCAGCTCACCATCCCTTGGGGGGACTGAAGCTTTCTTT. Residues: CASSPSLGGTEAFF.

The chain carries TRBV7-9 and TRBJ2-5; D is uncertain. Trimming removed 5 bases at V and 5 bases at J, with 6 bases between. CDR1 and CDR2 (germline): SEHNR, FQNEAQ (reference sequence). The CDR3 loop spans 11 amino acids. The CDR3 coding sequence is TGTGCCAGCAGCGACGGGGAGACCCAGTACTTC. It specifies CASSDGETQYF.

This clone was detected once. The CDR3 bases are TGTGCCAGCAGCCCCACCCTATCCGGGACAGGGGGCGAGACCCAGTACTTC. The encoded protein is CASSPTLSGTGGETQYF. V gene TRBV27 combines with J gene TRBJ2-5; 12 nucleotides match TRBD1. Germline V CDR1 and CDR2: MNHEY, SMNVEV (reference sequence). The CDR3 runs to 17 residues. The trim removed 6 bases at V and 5 bases at J, leaving 13 bases unmatched.

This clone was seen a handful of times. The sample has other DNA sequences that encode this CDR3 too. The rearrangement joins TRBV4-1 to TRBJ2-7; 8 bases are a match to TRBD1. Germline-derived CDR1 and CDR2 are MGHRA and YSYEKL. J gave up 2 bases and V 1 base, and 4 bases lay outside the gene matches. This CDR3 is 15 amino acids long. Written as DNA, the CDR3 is TGCGCCAGCAGCCAAGCCGGGACAGGCACCTACGAGCAGTACTTC. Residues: CASSQAGTGTYEQYF.

CDR3 DNA sequence: TGTGCCAGCAGCTTCCTCCCGGGCGAGCAGTACTTC. Amino acid sequence: CASSFLPGEQYF. V usage is TRBV7-2 and J usage is TRBJ2-7; D gene ambiguous. CDR3 length: 12 amino acids. V lost 3 bases and J lost 6, with 9 bases in between. Germline CDR1 SGHTA, CDR2 FQGNSA.

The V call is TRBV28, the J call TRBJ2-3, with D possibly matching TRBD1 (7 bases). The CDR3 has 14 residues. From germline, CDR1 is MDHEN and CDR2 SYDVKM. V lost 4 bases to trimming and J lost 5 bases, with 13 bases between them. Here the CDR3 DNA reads TGTGCCAGCAGTTCGGCAGGGGGGATAGATACGCAGTATTTT. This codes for CASSSAGGIDTQYF.

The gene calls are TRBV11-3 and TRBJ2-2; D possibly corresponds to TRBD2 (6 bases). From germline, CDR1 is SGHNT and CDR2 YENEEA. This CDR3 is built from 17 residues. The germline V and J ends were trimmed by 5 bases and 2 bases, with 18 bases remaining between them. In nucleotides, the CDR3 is TGTGCCAGCAGCCACCGCCCGCTCGGGACTAACACCGGGGAGCTGTTTTTT. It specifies CASSHRPLGTNTGELFF.

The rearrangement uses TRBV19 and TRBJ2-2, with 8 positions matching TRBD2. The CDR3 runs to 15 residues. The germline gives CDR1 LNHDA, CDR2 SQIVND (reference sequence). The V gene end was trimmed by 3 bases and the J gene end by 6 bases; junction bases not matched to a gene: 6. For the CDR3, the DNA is TGTGCCAGTAGTATGGGACCGGGACTAGCCGGGGAGCTGTTTTTT. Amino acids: CASSMGPGLAGELFF. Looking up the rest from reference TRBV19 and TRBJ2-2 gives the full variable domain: DGGITQSPKYLFRKEGQNVTLSCEQNLNHDAMYWYRQDPGQGLRLIYYSQIVNDFQKGDIAEGYSVSREKKESFPLTVTSAQKNPTAFYLCASSMGPGLAGELFFGEGSRLTVL.

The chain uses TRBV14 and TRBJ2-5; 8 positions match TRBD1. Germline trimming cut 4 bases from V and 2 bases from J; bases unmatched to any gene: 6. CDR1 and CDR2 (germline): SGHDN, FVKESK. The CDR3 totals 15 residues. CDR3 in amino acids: CASSLVRTGQETQYF. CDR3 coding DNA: TGTGCCAGCAGCCTAGTCCGGACAGGGCAAGAGACCCAGTACTTC.